The 24 T cell receptor beta chains presented below share a single source sample, sequenced in a study of OX40 agonist ivuxolimab in advanced cancers. Measured with immunoSEQ multiplex PCR; TCRdb has only the in-frame clones, and not every one. The sample includes about 22,000 clones, 70% to 90% of them seen just once. This specimen consisted of CD4+ or CD8+ T cells sorted from blood, obtained in a trial of the OX40 agonist ivuxolimab. These receptors all come from an adult with an advanced solid tumor such as melanoma, head and neck, liver or kidney cancer.

This clone was detected once. The genes are TRBV1 and TRBJ2-5; TRBD1 is taken as the D call from the table, unchecked against the DNA. TRBV1 is tagged as a pseudogene. The CDR3 sequence is 11 residues long. CDR3 sequence: CTSTFQETQYF. CDR3 in DNA: TGCACCAGCACGTTCCAGGAGACCCAGTACTTC.

The CDR3 nucleotides read TGTGCCAGCAGCACAAGGCGGGACAGGGGGGATCAGTACTTC. Translating it yields CASSTRRDRGDQYF. The chain recombines TRBV13 with TRBJ2-4, with 11 bases that match TRBD1. The CDR3 runs to 14 residues. The trim removed 5 bases at V and 12 bases at J, leaving 9 bases unmatched. Germline CDR1 PRHDT, CDR2 FYEKMQ (reference sequence).

The chain links TRBV4-1 to TRBJ2-1; no clear D. CDR1 and CDR2 from the germline V gene are MGHRA and YSYEKL. V dropped 1 base and J dropped 8 bases, with 9 bases sitting between them. This CDR3 region has 13 residues. CDR3 DNA sequence: TGCGCCAGCAGCCAAGCGAAGGATTATGAGCAGTTCTTC. Translated: CASSQAKDYEQFF.

The chain combines TRBV7-9 with TRBJ2-1, with D uncertain. V lost 5 bases, J lost 7 bases, and 9 bases lay in between. The germline V gene has CDR1 SEHNR and CDR2 FQNEAQ (reference sequence). The CDR3 consists of 12 residues. The CDR3 here is CASSVTLNEQFF. The CDR3 nucleotides read TGTGCCAGCAGCGTAACTTTGAATGAGCAGTTCTTC.

This chain joins TRBV29-1 and TRBJ2-1; D is possibly TRBD2 (5 bases). From germline, CDR1 is SQVTM and CDR2 ANQGSEA. The V end lost 6 bases, the J end lost 10 bases, and 16 bases lay between the germline ends. The CDR3 sequence is 12 residues long. The CDR3 DNA is TGCAGCGTACCCGGAGGAACAGAGGAGCAGTTCTTC. Protein: CSVPGGTEEQFF.

V and J are TRBV9 and TRBJ1-5, with D possibly TRBD1 on 5 matching bases. CDR3 length equals 14 residues. Germline CDR1 and CDR2: SGDLS and YYNGEE. Between the trimmed V and J ends, which lost 7 bases and 0 bases, there was a span of 11 bases. CDR3 loop: CASGSDSSNQPQHF. For the CDR3, the DNA is TGTGCCAGCGGAAGTGACAGTAGCAATCAGCCCCAGCATTTT.

This chain connects TRBV12-5 to TRBJ2-2; D not resolved. The germline V and J ends were trimmed by 5 bases and 1 base, with 2 bases remaining between them. The CDR3 is made up of 12 amino acids. Germline CDR1 reads LGHNT; CDR2 reads FRNRAP. The CDR3, as DNA: TGTGCTAGTGGTCAGAACACCGGGGAGCTGTTTTTT. Translation: CASGQNTGELFF.

The gene calls are TRBV30 and TRBJ1-5; 10 bases are a match to TRBD1. CDR3 length equals 15 residues. Germline trimming cut 2 bases from V and 7 bases from J; bases unmatched to any gene: 8. The germline V gene encodes CDR1 GTSNPN and CDR2 SVGIG (reference sequence). This chain's CDR3 is CAWSPPGTGVQPQHF. CDR3 DNA sequence: TGTGCCTGGAGTCCCCCCGGGACAGGGGTCCAGCCCCAGCATTTT. The full variable domain, with the rest looked up from reference TRBV30 and TRBJ1-5, is SQTIHQWPATLVQPVGSPLSLECTVEGTSNPNLYWYRQAAGRGLQLLFYSVGIGQISSEVPQNLSASRPQDRQFILSSKKLLLSDSGFYLCAWSPPGTGVQPQHFGDGTRLSIL.

The CDR3 is CASSLRTASSYEQYF. In DNA form, the CDR3 reads TGTGCCAGCAGTCTGCGGACGGCGAGCTCCTACGAGCAGTACTTC. V gene TRBV27 combines with J gene TRBJ2-7; D is unresolved. The V end was cut by 5 bases, the J end by 0 bases, with 14 bases between. CDR3 size: 15 residues. Looked up from germline, CDR1 is MNHEY and CDR2 is SMNVEV (reference sequence).

This clone was seen a single time. The V call is TRBV28, the J call TRBJ2-7; 7 positions agree with TRBD2. Unmatched junction bases numbered 11, after V lost 5 bases and J lost 4 bases. Germline V gives CDR1 MDHEN, CDR2 SYDVKM. This CDR3 is 15 amino acids long. The CDR3 DNA follows: TGTGCCAGCAGTCCCGACCGGGACTACATATACGAGCAGTACTTC. Protein sequence: CASSPDRDYIYEQYF.

This chain uses TRBV25-1 with TRBJ2-1, with D possibly TRBD2 on 6 matching bases. The CDR3 is 13 amino acids. CDR1 and CDR2 (germline): MGHDK, SYGVNS. V lost 5 bases and J 8 bases, leaving 13 bases between the germline ends. The CDR3 sequence is CASSSSARYEQFF. CDR3 in DNA: TGTGCCAGCAGTTCTAGCGCGAGGTATGAGCAGTTCTTC.

The rearrangement links TRBV4-1 to TRBJ2-3; D might be TRBD1 or TRBD2, each matching 6 bases. The V and J ends lost 3 bases and 6 bases respectively, with 25 bases between them. This CDR3 is built from 18 residues. The germline V gene has CDR1 MGHRA and CDR2 YSYEKL. The CDR3 DNA follows: TGCGCCAGCAGCCAGGCACGGCGACTATCGGGGGCGGTGGATACGCAGTATTTT. The encoded protein is CASSQARRLSGAVDTQYF.

The V gene is TRBV11-2, the J gene TRBJ1-5, with 10 positions matching TRBD1. The junction had 1 base not matched to a gene; V was cut back by 4 bases and J by 7 bases. CDR1 and CDR2 from the germline V gene are SGHAT and FQNNGV. CDR3 length: 13 amino acids. The DNA for the CDR3 is TGTGCCAGCAGCTGGGACAGGGGCCAGCCCCAGCATTTT. Residues: CASSWDRGQPQHF.

J is TRBJ2-6 and V is TRBV7-6; no reliable D call. V was cut by 2 bases and J by 4 bases, with 12 bases left in between. CDR3 length: 16 amino acids. Germline V gives CDR1 SGHVS, CDR2 FNYEAQ. The CDR3 sequence: CASSLNPGSGANVLTF. The CDR3, as DNA: TGTGCCAGCAGCTTAAACCCAGGATCCGGGGCCAACGTCCTGACTTTC.

The rearrangement links TRBV19 to TRBJ2-7; a weak D match, TRBD2 (5 bases). This CDR3 spans 13 amino acids. V was pared by 10 bases and J by 1 base, with 14 bases between. The germline V gene encodes CDR1 LNHDA and CDR2 SQIVND (reference sequence). CDR3 sequence reads: CATSPFSSYEQYF. In DNA, the CDR3 is TGTGCCACTAGCCCATTTTCGTCCTACGAGCAGTACTTC.

This sequence joins TRBV10-2 and TRBJ2-1; D unresolved. V was clipped by 0 bases and J by 9 bases, with 9 bases between them. The CDR3 length is 13 residues. Germline V gives CDR1 WSHSY, CDR2 SAAADI. The CDR3 loop is CASSESSFGEQFF. CDR3 coding DNA: TGCGCCAGCAGTGAGTCCTCGTTTGGTGAGCAGTTCTTC.

V gene TRBV6-1 combines with J gene TRBJ1-4; D call uncertain. CDR1 is MNHNS and CDR2 is SASEGT in the germline V gene. The CDR3 covers 15 residues. Trimming took off 6 bases at V and 0 bases at J, with 11 bases between the two ends. The CDR3, as DNA: TGTGCCAGCAGCCCGACCCTCGCAACTAATGAAAAACTGTTTTTT. The encoded protein is CASSPTLATNEKLFF.

CDR3 in amino acids: CASSLEPNLGAGNSPLHF. The DNA of the CDR3 is TGTGCCAGCAGCTTAGAACCCAATTTGGGGGCTGGAAATTCACCCCTCCACTTT. The chain links TRBV7-8 to TRBJ1-6, with D tentatively TRBD1 (6 bases). V was shortened by 1 base and J by 7 bases, with 20 bases between the two germline ends. The CDR3 consists of 18 residues. Germline CDR1 is SGHVS and CDR2 is FQNEAQ.

This CDR3 is CATSSLRNTDTQYF. The CDR3 DNA reads as TGTGCCACCTCCTCATTGCGGAACACAGATACGCAGTATTTT. The rearrangement uses TRBV25-1 and TRBJ2-3; D is uncertain. The CDR3 runs to 14 residues. Germline assignment: CDR1 MGHDK and CDR2 SYGVNS. Trimming took off 10 bases at V and 2 bases at J, with 16 bases between the two ends.

This sequence joins TRBV4-3 and TRBJ1-1; D uncertain. The CDR3 is 14 residues long. The germline V and J ends were trimmed by 0 bases and 3 bases, with 8 bases remaining between them. Per germline, CDR1 LGHNA and CDR2 YSLEER. The CDR3 region has the DNA TGCGCCAGCAGCCAAGATCATTGGGACACTGAAGCTTTCTTT. Its translation is CASSQDHWDTEAFF.

The rearrangement links TRBV2 to TRBJ1-1, with unresolved D. This CDR3 spans 14 amino acids. The V end lost 6 bases, the J end lost 1 base, and 12 bases lay between the germline ends. Per the germline V gene, CDR1 is SNHLY and CDR2 is FYNNEI. Here the CDR3 reads CASRRSQQNTEAFF. The CDR3 nucleotides are TGTGCCAGCAGGAGGAGCCAACAGAACACTGAAGCTTTCTTT.

This clone was seen a few times. The chain joins TRBV28 to TRBJ2-3; 7 nucleotides align to TRBD1. Losses at the gene ends were 10 bases for V and 3 bases for J; bases not matched to a gene: 7. Germline V gives CDR1 MDHEN, CDR2 SYDVKM. The CDR3 is made up of 13 amino acids. The CDR3 loop reads CATDKTGTDTQYF. CDR3 nucleotides: TGTGCCACCGACAAGACAGGGACAGATACGCAGTATTTT.

The V and J genes are TRBV6-5 and TRBJ1-5; 7 nucleotides agree with TRBD1. The CDR3 consists of 13 residues. CDR1 MNHEY and CDR2 SVGAGI come from the germline V gene. After removal of 6 bases from V and 5 bases from J, the junction contained 4 bases not matched to a gene. This CDR3 is CASSWTGHQPQHF. CDR3 bases: TGTGCCAGCAGCTGGACAGGACATCAGCCCCAGCATTTT.

This sequence joins TRBV27 and TRBJ1-6; tentatively, D is TRBD1 (5 bases). Germline assignment: CDR1 MNHEY and CDR2 SMNVEV (reference sequence). V shed 0 bases and J shed 10 bases, with 13 bases lying between them. The length of the CDR3 is 15 residues. The CDR3 sequence: CASSLSLAGRSPLHF. CDR3 sequence (DNA): TGTGCCAGCAGTTTATCTCTGGCAGGGAGATCACCCCTCCACTTT.